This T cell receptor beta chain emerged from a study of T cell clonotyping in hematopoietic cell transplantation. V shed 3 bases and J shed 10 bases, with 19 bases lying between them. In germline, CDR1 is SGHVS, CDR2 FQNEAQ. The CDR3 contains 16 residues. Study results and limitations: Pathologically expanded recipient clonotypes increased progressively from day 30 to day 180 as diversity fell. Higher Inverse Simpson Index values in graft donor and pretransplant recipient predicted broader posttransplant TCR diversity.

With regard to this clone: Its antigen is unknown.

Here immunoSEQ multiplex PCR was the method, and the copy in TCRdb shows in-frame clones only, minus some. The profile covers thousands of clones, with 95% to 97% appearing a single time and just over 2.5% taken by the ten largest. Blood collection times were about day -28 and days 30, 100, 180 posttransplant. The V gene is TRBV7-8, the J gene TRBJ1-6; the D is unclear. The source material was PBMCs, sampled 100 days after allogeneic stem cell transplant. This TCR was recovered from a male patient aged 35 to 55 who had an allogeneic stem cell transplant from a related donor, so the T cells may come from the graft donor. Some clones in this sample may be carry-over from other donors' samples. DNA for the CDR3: TGTGCCAGCAGCTTTGGGGTCGCAGTACGATGGTCACCCCTCCACTTT. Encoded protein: CASSFGVAVRWSPLHF.